A selection of T cell receptor beta chains follows, all from one sample in a study of blood T cells in healthy people across ages. MiXCR, applied by TCRdb to the 5' RACE reads, yields one record per CDR3 protein. The sample holds roughly 700,000 distinct CDR3 sequences, just under 25% seen once. The sample was also linked to a second study, of T cells of mothers and their children.

Specimen: blood. Receptors were obtained from a boy aged 5 to 17 in good health. CDR3s include the opening cysteine and the closing phenylalanine or tryptophan. A D gene is named only where the DNA matches it firmly. Size values are once, few and many counts, or a class for expanded clones, and some rows have none.

v_call	j_call	clone_size	d_call	cdr3_nt	cdr3_aa
TRBV4-1	TRBJ2-7	NA	NA	TGCGCCAGCAGCCAAGGACCTAGGGCCAAGCAGTACTTC	CASSQGPRAKQYF
TRBV20-1	TRBJ2-5	NA	NA	TGCAGTGCTAGCCCCACCAAAGAGACCCAGTACTTC	CSASPTKETQYF
TRBV7-9	TRBJ2-5	NA	NA	TGTGCCAGCAGCCCCTTCGGGTACTCCCAAGAGACCCAGTACTTC	CASSPFGYSQETQYF
TRBV3-1	TRBJ2-1	NA	NA	TGTGCCAGCAGTCAGGGAGGCCTCGGGTCGACACTCAATGAGCAGTTCTTC	CASSQGGLGSTLNEQFF
TRBV20-1	TRBJ2-2	few	TRBD2	TGCAGTGCTAGAGATCTAGCGGGAGACACCGGGGAGCTGTTTTTT	CSARDLAGDTGELFF
TRBV6-5	TRBJ2-1	NA	TRBD2	TGTGCCAGCAGTTACGGGGGGCCAGGCGGGAGGGGATCCTACAATGAGCAGTTCTTC	CASSYGGPGGRGSYNEQFF
TRBV20-1	TRBJ2-1	NA	TRBD2	TGCAGTGCTAGAGATCAGGGCGGGGGGGTCTACAATGAGCAGTTCTTC	CSARDQGGGVYNEQFF
TRBV12-3/TRBV12-4	TRBJ2-6	NA	NA	TGTGCCAGCACGATTGGGGCCAACGTCCTGACTTTC	CASTIGANVLTF
TRBV10-3	TRBJ2-5	NA	NA	TGTGCCATCAGTGAGGCCCCTTTGGGGGAGACCCAGTACTTC	CAISEAPLGETQYF
TRBV19	TRBJ1-2	NA	NA	TGTGCCAGTAGTACCGAATCAAGTGGCTACACCTTC	CASSTESSGYTF
TRBV3-1	TRBJ1-6	once	TRBD1	TGTGCCAGCAACTGGGGACAGGGAGGTAATTCACCCCTCCACTTT	CASNWGQGGNSPLHF
TRBV4-2	TRBJ1-4	few	TRBD1	TGTGCCAGCAGCCAAGGGGGACAGGGGAAATATAATGAAAAACTGTTTTTT	CASSQGGQGKYNEKLFF
TRBV7-6	TRBJ2-2	NA	TRBD2	TGTGCCAGCAGCCCCCCCCCGGGGGGGCGCACCGGGGAGCTGTTTTTT	CASSPPPGGRTGELFF
TRBV5-1	TRBJ1-3	few	NA	TGCGCCAGCAGCTCGGTAGGACTCTTAACCTCTGGAAACACCATATATTTT	CASSSVGLLTSGNTIYF
TRBV6-4	TRBJ2-1	NA	TRBD2	TGTGCCAGCAGTGCCAACAGGGAGCGGGGGGAGCAGTTCTTC	CASSANRERGEQFF
TRBV5-1	TRBJ1-4	NA	NA	TGCGCCAGCAGCTTTACTGGTAATGAAAAACTGTTTTTT	CASSFTGNEKLFF
TRBV7-9	TRBJ2-5	few	NA	TGTGCCAGCAGCTTAACGGTACAGGTCCCGCTCCAAGAGACCCAGTACTTC	CASSLTVQVPLQETQYF
TRBV9	TRBJ1-4	few	NA	TGTGCCAGCAGCGCCCTTGGGCGAGCTAATGAAAAACTGTTTTTT	CASSALGRANEKLFF
TRBV15	TRBJ2-3	NA	TRBD2	TGTGCCACCACCCCTGAAGGGACTAGCGGGAGTACAGATACGCAGTATTTT	CATTPEGTSGSTDTQYF
TRBV11-2	TRBJ1-4	few	NA	TGTGCCAGCAGCTTATTGGGATCGCCCGCAACTAATGAAAAACTGTTTTTT	CASSLLGSPATNEKLFF
TRBV27	TRBJ1-6	NA	TRBD1	TGTGCCAGCAGTTCAGGACAGGCTGGGTCACCCCTCCACTTT	CASSSGQAGSPLHF
TRBV10-3	TRBJ2-7	NA	TRBD1	TGTGCCATCAGTGACGGAGCCAGGGGGCACGAGCAGTACTTC	CAISDGARGHEQYF
TRBV20-1	TRBJ2-7	NA	TRBD2	TGCAGTGCTAGAGATGTCCGGCTAGCGGGCTACGAGCAGTACTTC	CSARDVRLAGYEQYF
TRBV4-3	TRBJ2-7	NA	NA	TGCGCCAGCAGCCAAGATTACGGCGCAGCCCTCTTTGGCCGCTACGAGCAGTACTTC	CASSQDYGAALFGRYEQYF
TRBV23-1	TRBJ1-5	few	TRBD1	TGCGCCAGCAGTCAATCGTCGACAGGGTACAATCAGCCCCAGCATTTT	CASSQSSTGYNQPQHF
TRBV12-3/TRBV12-4	TRBJ1-2	NA	NA	TGTGCCAGCACCTTCCTTATCAGCTATGGCTACACCTTC	CASTFLISYGYTF
TRBV6-6	TRBJ1-1	NA	NA	TGTGCCAGCAGTTACGCTCGGGAGACTGAAGCTTTCTTT	CASSYARETEAFF
TRBV29-1	TRBJ1-2	NA	NA	TGCAGCGTTGGTACAGGGTTTGTGAATGGCTACACCTTC	CSVGTGFVNGYTF